A selection of T cell receptor beta chains follows, all from one sample in a study of early T cells in non-severe SARS-CoV-2 infection. MiXCR, run by TCRdb on the 5' RACE reads, gives a single entry per CDR3 protein. The sample records roughly 120,000 distinct CDR3 sequences, around an eighth being singletons. Sequenced material: whole blood, taken at baseline. These TCRs come from an adult who was a healthcare worker with PCR-confirmed SARS-CoV-2 infection or an uninfected control (not recorded which). The CDR3 runs from the conserved cysteine through the conserved F or W. Fields, in order: J gene, V gene, clone size, D gene, CDR3 DNA, CDR3 protein. D genes are given only for firm matches. Expanded clones get a size class; other rows say once, few or many, or leave the size out.

j_gene: TRBJ1-1
v_gene: TRBV7-8
abundance: few
d_gene: .
CDR3nt: TGTGCCAGCAGCTTAGGGTTAGGGACTGAAGCTTTCTTT
CDR3aa: CASSLGLGTEAFF

j_gene: TRBJ2-5
v_gene: TRBV6-5
abundance: .
d_gene: .
CDR3nt: TGTGCCAGCAGGAGGGGTGGCGAGACCCAGTACTTC
CDR3aa: CASRRGGETQYF

j_gene: TRBJ2-2
v_gene: TRBV7-6
abundance: few
d_gene: .
CDR3nt: TGTGCCAGCAGCCCCCAGGTGCGGGACACCGGGGAGCTGTTTTTT
CDR3aa: CASSPQVRDTGELFF

j_gene: TRBJ2-7
v_gene: TRBV13
abundance: .
d_gene: .
CDR3nt: TGTGCCAGCAGCTTGTTGAGGGAGAGCTCCTACGAGCAGTACTTC
CDR3aa: CASSLLRESSYEQYF

j_gene: TRBJ2-3
v_gene: TRBV27
abundance: many
d_gene: .
CDR3nt: TGTGCCAGCAGCAAAACGAAAATACAGGGATTCAGCACAGATACGCAGTATTTT
CDR3aa: CASSKTKIQGFSTDTQYF

j_gene: TRBJ2-7
v_gene: TRBV6-1
abundance: few
d_gene: .
CDR3nt: TGTGCCAGCAGTGATAGAGTTAGGGTGAACTACGAGCAGTACTTC
CDR3aa: CASSDRVRVNYEQYF

j_gene: TRBJ2-2
v_gene: TRBV30
abundance: .
d_gene: .
CDR3nt: TGTGCCTGGAGCCTAAGCGCCAGCTACACCGGGGAGCTGTTTTTT
CDR3aa: CAWSLSASYTGELFF

j_gene: TRBJ2-5
v_gene: TRBV20-1
abundance: many
d_gene: .
CDR3nt: TGCAGTGCCTCGGGAGTGGGAGAGACCCAGTACTTC
CDR3aa: CSASGVGETQYF

j_gene: TRBJ1-1
v_gene: TRBV28
abundance: .
d_gene: TRBD1
CDR3nt: TGTGCCAGCAGGGGACAGGGATGGACTGAAGCTTTCTTT
CDR3aa: CASRGQGWTEAFF

j_gene: TRBJ2-3
v_gene: TRBV29-1
abundance: .
d_gene: .
CDR3nt: TGCAGCGTTGTTACCAGAGTAGATACGCAGTATTTT
CDR3aa: CSVVTRVDTQYF

j_gene: TRBJ2-7
v_gene: TRBV11-2
abundance: .
d_gene: TRBD2
CDR3nt: TGTGCCAGCAGCTCCCTGAGGACTAGCGGGGTATACGGCGAGCAGTACTTC
CDR3aa: CASSSLRTSGVYGEQYF

j_gene: TRBJ2-3
v_gene: TRBV5-1
abundance: many
d_gene: .
CDR3nt: TGCGCCAGCAGCTTGGCGGTAGCACAAGATACGCAGTATTTT
CDR3aa: CASSLAVAQDTQYF

j_gene: TRBJ2-7
v_gene: TRBV7-2
abundance: .
d_gene: TRBD2
CDR3nt: TGTGCCAGCAGCGCCCGACTAGCGGAGGCCGAGCAGTACTTC
CDR3aa: CASSARLAEAEQYF

j_gene: TRBJ2-2
v_gene: TRBV20-1
abundance: .
d_gene: TRBD2
CDR3nt: TGCAGTGCTAGAGTCAACGGGGGGGCCGGGGAGCTGTTTTTT
CDR3aa: CSARVNGGAGELFF

j_gene: TRBJ1-1
v_gene: TRBV20-1
abundance: few
d_gene: TRBD1
CDR3nt: TGCAGTGCTACCGGGGGACAGGGAGTAACTGAAGCTTTCTTT
CDR3aa: CSATGGQGVTEAFF

j_gene: TRBJ1-1
v_gene: TRBV28
abundance: .
d_gene: .
CDR3nt: TGTGCCAGCAGACGGCCGAACACTGAAGCTTTCTTT
CDR3aa: CASRRPNTEAFF

j_gene: TRBJ2-3
v_gene: TRBV30
abundance: few
d_gene: TRBD2
CDR3nt: TGTGCCTGGAACCCCGGCGCGGGAGGGTTGACAGATACGCAGTATTTT
CDR3aa: CAWNPGAGGLTDTQYF

j_gene: TRBJ1-4
v_gene: TRBV29-1
abundance: .
d_gene: .
CDR3nt: TGCAGCGTTGGGGGGGACGGCGAAACTAATGAAAAACTGTTTTTT
CDR3aa: CSVGGDGETNEKLFF

j_gene: TRBJ2-3
v_gene: TRBV12-3/TRBV12-4
abundance: .
d_gene: .
CDR3nt: TGTGCCAGCAGTTGGGGTCAGGGTCACACAGATACGCAGTATTTT
CDR3aa: CASSWGQGHTDTQYF

j_gene: TRBJ2-1
v_gene: TRBV24-1
abundance: few
d_gene: .
CDR3nt: TGTGCCACCAGTATAGGGTCTGAGCAGTTCTTC
CDR3aa: CATSIGSEQFF

j_gene: TRBJ2-2
v_gene: TRBV12-3/TRBV12-4
abundance: .
d_gene: TRBD1
CDR3nt: TGTGCCAGCAGTCCCAGGGGGCTGGACGGTGTGACCGGGGAGCTGTTTTTT
CDR3aa: CASSPRGLDGVTGELFF

j_gene: TRBJ1-1
v_gene: TRBV6-5
abundance: .
d_gene: .
CDR3nt: TGTGCCAGCAGTTACTCGGGACTGACGAACACTGAAGCTTTCTTT
CDR3aa: CASSYSGLTNTEAFF

j_gene: TRBJ2-7
v_gene: TRBV7-2
abundance: many
d_gene: .
CDR3nt: TGTGCCAGCAGCTTAGCCGGGGGGCCCTCCGAGCAGTACTTC
CDR3aa: CASSLAGGPSEQYF

j_gene: TRBJ2-7
v_gene: TRBV28
abundance: many
d_gene: .
CDR3nt: TGTGCCAGCAGTTTGAGGGAAGAGCAGTACTTC
CDR3aa: CASSLREEQYF

j_gene: TRBJ2-3
v_gene: TRBV6-5
abundance: many
d_gene: .
CDR3nt: TGTGCCAGCAGTTACACGCATAGGGGTAAAGATACGCAGTATTTT
CDR3aa: CASSYTHRGKDTQYF

j_gene: TRBJ2-1
v_gene: TRBV5-1
abundance: .
d_gene: .
CDR3nt: TGCGCCAGCAGCTTGGACAGGGCTGGAAATGAGCAGTTCTTC
CDR3aa: CASSLDRAGNEQFF

j_gene: TRBJ2-2
v_gene: TRBV7-3
abundance: few
d_gene: .
CDR3nt: TGTGCCAGCAGCCCTTCTACCGGGGAGCTGTTTTTT
CDR3aa: CASSPSTGELFF

j_gene: TRBJ2-5
v_gene: TRBV5-1
abundance: few
d_gene: .
CDR3nt: TGCGCCAGCAGCTTCGACACTACCCAAGAGACCCAGTACTTC
CDR3aa: CASSFDTTQETQYF

j_gene: TRBJ2-1
v_gene: TRBV7-9
abundance: few
d_gene: TRBD2
CDR3nt: TGTGCCAGCAGCTCAGAGGCGGGGGGCCCCTGGGATGAGCAGTTCTTC
CDR3aa: CASSSEAGGPWDEQFF

j_gene: TRBJ2-7
v_gene: TRBV25-1
abundance: .
d_gene: TRBD2
CDR3nt: TGTGCCAGCACCGGGACTAGCGGGAGTTTCGAGCAGTACTTC
CDR3aa: CASTGTSGSFEQYF

j_gene: TRBJ2-1
v_gene: TRBV5-4
abundance: few
d_gene: .
CDR3nt: TGTGCCAGCAGCTCACCTTCTGGGACTGGAGACCGAAAGAGCTCCTACAATGAGCAGTTCTTC
CDR3aa: CASSSPSGTGDRKSSYNEQFF

j_gene: TRBJ2-3
v_gene: TRBV5-1
abundance: .
d_gene: TRBD1
CDR3nt: TGCGCCAGCAGCTCGGGACAGGGGGGAGATACGCAGTATTTT
CDR3aa: CASSSGQGGDTQYF

j_gene: TRBJ1-1
v_gene: TRBV5-1
abundance: many
d_gene: .
CDR3nt: TGCGCCAGCAGTTATTGGGGGGTCATGAACACTGAAGCTTTCTTT
CDR3aa: CASSYWGVMNTEAFF

j_gene: TRBJ1-1
v_gene: TRBV5-4
abundance: few
d_gene: .
CDR3nt: TGTGCCAGCAGCTCGACTGCCGATCTGAACACTGAAGCTTTCTTT
CDR3aa: CASSSTADLNTEAFF

j_gene: TRBJ2-7
v_gene: TRBV28
abundance: .
d_gene: .
CDR3nt: TGTGCCAGCAGTTTAGACCCCTCTGTGGGCTACGAGCAGTACTTC
CDR3aa: CASSLDPSVGYEQYF

j_gene: TRBJ2-6
v_gene: TRBV7-8
abundance: few
d_gene: TRBD1
CDR3nt: TGTGCCAGCAGCTTAGCAAGGACAGGCGTCAGCTCTGGGGCCAACGTCCTGACTTTC
CDR3aa: CASSLARTGVSSGANVLTF

j_gene: TRBJ2-2
v_gene: TRBV3-1
abundance: .
d_gene: .
CDR3nt: TGTGCCAGCAGCCAATACGGGACAACGAACACCGGGGAGCTGTTTTTT
CDR3aa: CASSQYGTTNTGELFF

j_gene: TRBJ1-3
v_gene: TRBV7-9
abundance: .
d_gene: TRBD1
CDR3nt: TGTGCCAGCAGCTTTTCACAGGGGGACACCATATATTTT
CDR3aa: CASSFSQGDTIYF

j_gene: TRBJ1-1
v_gene: TRBV30
abundance: .
d_gene: .
CDR3nt: TGTGCCTGGAGTGTACCAACGTTCGGAGCTTTCTTT
CDR3aa: CAWSVPTFGAFF

j_gene: TRBJ1-1
v_gene: TRBV18
abundance: few
d_gene: .
CDR3nt: TGTGCCAGCTCACCAGTGGGGGTGTCTGAAGCTTTCTTT
CDR3aa: CASSPVGVSEAFF

j_gene: TRBJ2-2
v_gene: TRBV29-1
abundance: few
d_gene: .
CDR3nt: TGCAGCGTTGAGACCGGGGGCGCGAACACCGGGGAGCTGTTTTTT
CDR3aa: CSVETGGANTGELFF

j_gene: TRBJ2-3
v_gene: TRBV14
abundance: .
d_gene: TRBD2
CDR3nt: TGTGCCAGCAGCCAAGAGAGCGGACTAGCGGGGTACACAGATACGCAGTATTTT
CDR3aa: CASSQESGLAGYTDTQYF

j_gene: TRBJ1-1
v_gene: TRBV24-1
abundance: .
d_gene: TRBD1
CDR3nt: TGTGCCACCAGTGATGGGGCGACAGGGCGTCATGCTGAAGCTTTCTTT
CDR3aa: CATSDGATGRHAEAFF

j_gene: TRBJ1-3
v_gene: TRBV11-2
abundance: .
d_gene: .
CDR3nt: TGTGCCAGCAGTGTCAACTTCTCTGGAAACACCATATATTTT
CDR3aa: CASSVNFSGNTIYF

j_gene: TRBJ1-6
v_gene: TRBV4-1
abundance: few
d_gene: .
CDR3nt: TGCGCCAGCAGCCTCCAAGAGCGTCGCTCACCCCTCCACTTT
CDR3aa: CASSLQERRSPLHF

j_gene: TRBJ2-7
v_gene: TRBV2
abundance: few
d_gene: .
CDR3nt: TGTGCCAGCAGTGAAAGTTACAGTGGAGGTTACGAGCAGTACTTC
CDR3aa: CASSESYSGGYEQYF

j_gene: TRBJ2-1
v_gene: TRBV12-3/TRBV12-4
abundance: few
d_gene: .
CDR3nt: TGTGCAAGCAGTTCAACAGGAGCTTACAGCTCCTACAATGAGCAGTTCTTC
CDR3aa: CASSSTGAYSSYNEQFF